This T cell receptor (beta chain) was sequenced during a study of metastatic and nonmetastatic thyroid tumors. Study in general: Comparative analysis of repertoires was undertaken across blood and tumor or nodule tissue obtained from malignant and benign thyroid patients. General study results and limits: Reports indicated that malignant thyroid tumors showed significantly higher TCR beta diversity than benign nodules did, in blood and tumor.

Original processing notes: To classify distant metastasis in papillary thyroid cancer, a model was built from CDR3 differences across clinicopathological groups. TCRdb re-called the PCR reads with MiXCR. Clone size and V and J calls follow TCRdb, not the original study. The sample contains around 21,000 clones, 23% of which appear only once. Turning to this clone: Its antigen is still unknown.

CDR3 size: 11 residues. V was shortened by 3 bases and J by 5 bases, with 4 bases between the two germline ends. The germline gives CDR1 MNHGY, CDR2 SVAAGI. Patients were all untreated before their thyroid surgery. This sequence joins TRBV6-9 and TRBJ1-1; no clear D gene. Sequencing was carried out using blood. This clonotype was obtained from a male donor with papillary thyroid cancer or a benign thyroid nodule (not recorded which). Some clones in this sample may be carry-over from other donors' samples. Here the CDR3 DNA reads TGTGCCAGCAGTTACGGAACTGAAGCTTTCTTT. This gives the protein CASSYGTEAFF.